These T cell receptor beta chains were read from a single sample in a study of cytomegalovirus exposure and HLA in healthy donors. Repertoires were generated with immunoSEQ multiplex PCR, while TCRdb's copy carries only in-frame clones and drops some. In the table there are some 190,000 clones, 80% of which are singletons. Sequenced material: PBMCs. The receptors come from a girl aged 5-17 years in good health and CMV-seropositive. The CDR3 runs from the conserved cysteine through the conserved F or W. D genes are given only for firm matches.

V gene: TRBV19; J gene: TRBJ1-1; D gene: TRBD1; CDR3 protein: CASSADRVAFF; CDR3 DNA: TGTGCCAGTAGTGCCGACAGGGTTGCTTTCTTT
V gene: TRBV25-1; J gene: TRBJ2-2; D gene: -; CDR3 protein: CATSAGQGNTGELFF; CDR3 DNA: TGTGCCACTTCGGCTGGGCAGGGAAACACCGGGGAGCTGTTTTTT
V gene: TRBV7-2; J gene: TRBJ2-3; D gene: -; CDR3 protein: CASSLALIGARRDYTDTQYF; CDR3 DNA: TGTGCCAGCAGCTTAGCCCTTATTGGGGCGAGGCGGGATTACACAGATACGCAGTATTTT
V gene: TRBV10-2; J gene: TRBJ1-4; D gene: -; CDR3 protein: CASSEGAWGRQSEKLFF; CDR3 DNA: TGCGCCAGCAGTGAGGGGGCTTGGGGGCGCCAGAGTGAAAAACTGTTTTTT
V gene: TRBV9; J gene: TRBJ2-7; D gene: TRBD1; CDR3 protein: CASSVEGQGAYEQYF; CDR3 DNA: TGTGCCAGCAGCGTAGAAGGACAGGGAGCCTACGAGCAGTACTTC
V gene: TRBV7-9; J gene: TRBJ2-5; D gene: TRBD1; CDR3 protein: CASSFPLGTGGETQYF; CDR3 DNA: TGTGCCAGCAGCTTCCCCCTCGGGACAGGGGGAGAGACCCAGTACTTC
V gene: TRBV5-1; J gene: TRBJ2-2; D gene: TRBD2; CDR3 protein: CASSLKSGTSGSGTGELFF; CDR3 DNA: TGCGCCAGCAGCTTAAAGTCCGGGACTAGCGGGAGTGGGACCGGGGAGCTGTTTTTT
V gene: TRBV29-1; J gene: TRBJ2-1; D gene: TRBD2; CDR3 protein: CSVDPGGVTRYNEQFF; CDR3 DNA: TGCAGCGTTGACCCGGGAGGGGTAACTAGGTACAATGAGCAGTTCTTC
V gene: TRBV7-9; J gene: TRBJ2-3; D gene: TRBD1; CDR3 protein: CASSPQGGEQYF; CDR3 DNA: TGTGCCAGCAGCCCACAAGGGGGCGAGCAGTATTTT
V gene: TRBV11-2; J gene: TRBJ2-5; D gene: TRBD2; CDR3 protein: CASSPGLAGSWPQYF; CDR3 DNA: TGTGCCAGCAGCCCGGGACTAGCGGGGTCATGGCCCCAGTACTTC
V gene: TRBV5-1; J gene: TRBJ2-7; D gene: -; CDR3 protein: CASSLGKGLSYEQYF; CDR3 DNA: TGCGCCAGCAGCTTGGGGAAGGGGCTCTCCTACGAGCAGTACTTC
V gene: TRBV10-3; J gene: TRBJ2-7; D gene: TRBD2; CDR3 protein: CAISPTSGRRKQYF; CDR3 DNA: TGTGCCATCAGTCCGACTAGCGGGCGGCGGAAGCAGTACTTC